Reported below is one TCR beta chain. As yet, its antigen is unknown. The V gene's germline CDR1 is SGHDT and CDR2 YYEEEE. CDR3 length: 16 residues. After removal of 0 bases from V and 5 bases from J, the junction contained 10 bases not matched to a gene. Clones were read by immunoSEQ multiplex PCR, and TCRdb kept only the in-frame ones, dropping some. Of about 97,000 clones listed, around nine tenths are singletons. This sample was included in a study of T cell responses to AZD1222 COVID-19 vaccine. General study results and limits: Baseline serology detected seropositivity in only a handful of AZD1222 recipients. Donors were mostly white British, more females; clonal diversity possibly underestimated.

The receptor was isolated from an adult in good health. V is TRBV5-6 and J is TRBJ1-1; 7 bases are shared with TRBD1. The sample consisted of peripheral blood, taken on day 0 of AZD1222 vaccination. The CDR3 DNA follows: TGTGCCAGCAGCTTGGACAGGGGTCGTATTGGAACTGAAGCTTTCTTT. Translated, it gives CASSLDRGRIGTEAFF.